The 28 T cell receptor beta chains presented below share a single source sample, sequenced in a study of T cell repertoires in cytomegalovirus infection. Using its own MiXCR run on the reads, TCRdb lists one record per CDR3 protein. The sample consists of around 500,000 distinct CDR3 sequences, 42% of them appearing once. Their antigen targets remain unknown. Sample: cultured PBMCs, taken from culture after CMV antigen stimulation. These receptors were collected from a human donor in good health (CMV status not recorded). Some clones in this sample may be carry-over from other donors' samples.

This clonotype has just a few counts. The chain combines TRBV12-3 or TRBV12-4 with TRBJ1-5; weak D call: TRBD1 (5 bases). The CDR3 runs 14 residues. Trimming pared 6 bases from V and 6 bases from J, leaving 15 bases between. The CDR3 DNA is TGTGCCAGCAGGTACGGGACTATGGTTCAGCCCCAGCATTTT. Translating gives CASRYGTMVQPQHF.

This clonotype appeared a single time. This chain joins TRBV28 and TRBJ2-1; 9 bases align to TRBD1. The CDR3 totals 14 residues. CDR1 and CDR2 (germline): MDHEN, SYDVKM. V shed 5 bases and J 9 bases; nucleotides not matched to a gene: 8. The CDR3 sequence is CASSEQGAFGEQFF. In DNA form, the CDR3 reads TGTGCCAGCAGTGAACAGGGGGCATTCGGTGAGCAGTTCTTC.

V and J are TRBV7-2 and TRBJ2-7; 9 nucleotides agree with TRBD1. The CDR3 is 15 amino acids. Germline V gene sequence: CDR1 SGHTA, CDR2 FQGNSA. V shed 4 bases and J 9 bases; nucleotides not matched to a gene: 13. CDR3: CASSSPTGGDQGQYF. CDR3 nucleotide sequence: TGTGCCAGCAGCTCCCCGACAGGGGGGGACCAGGGGCAGTACTTC.

This chain uses TRBV11-2 with TRBJ2-5; 13 bases map to TRBD2. The CDR3 consists of 19 residues. The junction had 11 bases not matched to a gene; V was cut back by 0 bases and J by 4 bases. Germline V gene data show CDR1 as SGHAT and CDR2 as FQNNGV. The CDR3 coding sequence is TGTGCCAGCAGCTTAGATTCTGGACTAGCGGGAGAACAAGGAGAGACCCAGTACTTC. Translating it yields CASSLDSGLAGEQGETQYF.

CDR3 sequence reads: CASSQAGALGEQYF. In DNA, the CDR3 is TGTGCCAGCAGCCAAGCGGGGGCTCTCGGCGAGCAGTACTTC. The gene calls are TRBV4-2 and TRBJ2-7; D could derive from TRBD1 or TRBD2 (6 bases each). CDR1 is LGHNA and CDR2 is YNFKEQ in the germline V gene. Trimming removed 1 base at V and 6 bases at J, with 13 bases between. The CDR3 runs to 14 residues.

This clonotype was detected a few times. This chain connects TRBV7-2 to TRBJ2-7; 8 bases are shared with TRBD1. The length of the CDR3 is 14 residues. After removal of 0 bases from V and 5 bases from J, the junction contained 3 bases not matched to a gene. Germline loops: CDR1 SGHTA, CDR2 FQGNSA. The chain's CDR3 is CASSLAGQEDEQYF. DNA for the CDR3: TGTGCCAGCAGCTTAGCGGGACAGGAAGACGAGCAGTACTTC.

The chain joins TRBV7-9 to TRBJ1-2; no definite D call. Trimming took 3 bases from V and 3 from J, leaving 8 bases between them. Germline V gene sequence: CDR1 SEHNR, CDR2 FQNEAQ (reference sequence). This CDR3 has 13 amino acids. CDR3 nucleotides: TGTGCCAGCAGCTTTCAAACGGACTATGGCTACACCTTC. Amino acids: CASSFQTDYGYTF.

The sample holds a few counts of this clonotype. The rearrangement links TRBV7-2 to TRBJ2-1; TRBD1 matches at 11 bases. Germline CDR1 reads SGHTA; CDR2 reads FQGNSA. This CDR3 has 12 amino acids. With 4 bases clipped from V and 15 bases from J, the junction kept 5 bases outside the gene matches. The CDR3 nucleotides are TGTGCCAGCAGCTCGCCGGGACAGGGGGTGTTCTTC. This gives the protein CASSSPGQGVFF.

This rearrangement joins TRBV7-9 to TRBJ2-7; a possible D gene is TRBD2 (6 bases). CDR1 and CDR2 (germline): SEHNR, FQNEAQ (reference sequence). V lost 5 bases and J lost 7, with 9 bases in between. There are 11 residues in the CDR3. The CDR3 region is CASSRGWEQYF. In DNA, the CDR3 is TGTGCCAGCAGCCGGGGGTGGGAGCAGTACTTC.

The V gene is TRBV19, the J gene TRBJ2-5; 7 nucleotides agree with TRBD1. The CDR3 is 15 amino acids. Germline V gene sequence: CDR1 LNHDA, CDR2 SQIVND (reference sequence). The V segment lost 3 bases and the J segment 0 bases; nucleotides outside the gene matches: 4. CDR3 nucleotides: TGTGCCAGTAGTATGACCGGGACAGACCAAGAGACCCAGTACTTC. This codes for CASSMTGTDQETQYF.

The chain carries TRBV19 and TRBJ1-2; possibly TRBD1 for D (6 bases). Germline CDR1 is LNHDA and CDR2 is SQIVND (reference sequence). The V and J ends lost 4 bases and 7 bases respectively, with 7 bases between them. The CDR3 is 11 residues long. The CDR3 region has the DNA TGTGCCAGTAGTACCAGGGGTGGCTACACCTTC. Translating gives CASSTRGGYTF.

The V call is TRBV28, the J call TRBJ2-1; TRBD2 is a possible D gene (6 bases). Germline CDR1 and CDR2: MDHEN and SYDVKM. Trimming removed 7 bases at V and 3 bases at J, with 13 bases between. The CDR3 runs 14 residues. The CDR3 nucleotides read TGTGCCAGCACCCCTGGGACTCTCTACAATGAGCAGTTCTTC. It is translated as CASTPGTLYNEQFF.

This clonotype was counted between two and nine times. The chain uses TRBV20-1 and TRBJ2-7; D ambiguous. CDR3 length equals 13 residues. Trimming left V 3 bases short and J 1 base short, with 10 bases between. In germline, CDR1 is DFQATT, CDR2 SNEGSKA (reference sequence). The CDR3 spells CSASVGRSYEQYF. CDR3 DNA: TGCAGTGCTAGCGTGGGTCGGTCCTACGAGCAGTACTTC.

Only one count was recorded for this clonotype. This chain joins TRBV10-3 and TRBJ2-1; D ambiguous. The CDR3 is made up of 16 amino acids. Germline lookup yields CDR1 ENHRY and CDR2 SYGVKD. The ends were cut back, 2 bases at V and 2 bases at J, with 13 bases in the middle. CDR3: CAISEHRMGTYNEQFF. CDR3 DNA: TGTGCCATCAGTGAGCATAGGATGGGAACCTACAATGAGCAGTTCTTC.

The chain employs TRBV7-2 and TRBJ2-7; TRBD1 or TRBD2 may be the D gene (5 bases each). From germline, CDR1 is SGHTA and CDR2 FQGNSA. Trimming shortened V by 5 bases and J by 0 bases, and 14 bases separated the two germline ends. The CDR3 runs 15 residues. CDR3 in DNA: TGTGCCAGCAGCGGTACTAGAGGGGCCTCCTACGAGCAGTACTTC. This sequence encodes CASSGTRGASYEQYF.

This clonotype was seen more than once but under ten times. J is TRBJ2-2 and V is TRBV10-3, with TRBD2 identical over 13 bases. V shed 6 bases and J 6 bases; nucleotides not matched to a gene: 4. The germline CDR1 and CDR2 sequences are ENHRY and SYGVKD. CDR3 size: 15 residues. The CDR3 nucleotides read TGTGCCATCAGGGGGACTAGCGGGGCCCCCGGGGAGCTGTTTTTT. Translated: CAIRGTSGAPGELFF.

The chain couples TRBV28 to TRBJ1-2; TRBD1 aligns across 8 bases. The germline gives CDR1 MDHEN, CDR2 SYDVKM. The CDR3 sequence is 14 residues long. Unmatched junction bases numbered 10, after V lost 5 bases and J lost 8 bases. This CDR3 reads CASSTFQGAWGYTF. DNA for the CDR3: TGTGCCAGCAGTACGTTTCAGGGGGCGTGGGGCTACACCTTC.

V and J are TRBV12-3 or TRBV12-4 and TRBJ1-5; TRBD1 aligns across 7 bases. J was trimmed by 6 bases and V by 1 base; bases with no gene match: 6. The CDR3 covers 15 residues. In DNA, the CDR3 is TGTGCCAGCAGTTTAGACAGGGGTGGCGGTCAGCCCCAGCATTTT. It translates to CASSLDRGGGQPQHF.

The chain couples TRBV7-9 to TRBJ2-2; D possibly corresponds to TRBD2 (5 bases). Trimming took off 4 bases at V and 6 bases at J, with 15 bases between the two ends. In germline, CDR1 is SEHNR, CDR2 FQNEAQ (reference sequence). This CDR3 region has 15 residues. The CDR3 bases are TGTGCCAGCAGCTCCACCGAGAGGGAACCCGGGGAGCTGTTTTTT. Translation gives CASSSTEREPGELFF. Supplemented by reference TRBV7-9 and TRBJ2-2, the full variable domain reads DTGVSQNPRHKITKRGQNVTFRCDPISEHNRLYWYRQTLGQGPEFLTYFQNEAQLEKSRLLSDRFSAERPKGSFSTLEIQRTEQGDSAMYLCASSSTEREPGELFFGEGSRLTVL.

This chain uses TRBV7-9 with TRBJ1-5; D possibly corresponds to TRBD1 (6 bases). Trimming took 5 bases from V and 5 from J, leaving 19 bases between them. Per germline, CDR1 SEHNR and CDR2 FQNEAQ (reference sequence). The CDR3 length is 16 residues. The CDR3 nucleotides read TGTGCCAGCAGCCCAGGCAGGGGTCTGGTCGATCAGCCCCAGCATTTT. It specifies CASSPGRGLVDQPQHF.

The CDR3 is CASSLAQTQYF. CDR3 coding DNA: TGTGCCAGCAGCTTAGCGCAGACGCAGTATTTT. The J gene is TRBJ2-3, the V gene TRBV7-8; D gene unclear. This CDR3 is built from 11 residues. V was trimmed by 0 bases and J by 9 bases, leaving 4 bases between them. CDR1 is SGHVS and CDR2 is FQNEAQ in the germline V gene.

The sample holds a few counts of this clonotype. The chain uses TRBV7-2 and TRBJ2-3; 11 positions agree with TRBD2. The CDR3 has 15 residues. The germline V gene has CDR1 SGHTA and CDR2 FQGNSA. The J segment lost 7 bases and the V segment lost 5 bases, leaving 8 bases of the junction unmatched. CDR3 loop: CASSPTSGDPYTQYF. CDR3 nucleotides: TGTGCCAGCAGCCCGACTAGCGGGGACCCTTATACGCAGTATTTT.

The J gene is TRBJ2-3, the V gene TRBV24-1, with D perhaps assigned TRBD1 or TRBD2 (6 bases each). Trimming pared 9 bases from V and 1 base from J, leaving 10 bases between. Germline lookup yields CDR1 KGHDR and CDR2 SFDVKD. CDR3 length: 13 amino acids. The CDR3 DNA sequence: TGTGCCACCTCCGGGGGCGGCACAGATACGCAGTATTTT. The encoded protein is CATSGGGTDTQYF.

This clonotype has a handful of counts. In DNA, the CDR3 is TGCGCCAGCAGCCAAGAGGGGACAATAGCGGGGGCACCTTCCTACGAGCAGTACTTC. Amino acids: CASSQEGTIAGAPSYEQYF. This rearrangement joins TRBV4-3 to TRBJ2-7, with 9 bases that match TRBD2. Germline V CDR1 and CDR2: LGHNA, YSLEER. The J segment lost 1 base and the V segment lost 0 bases, leaving 13 bases of the junction unmatched. CDR3 size: 19 residues.

This clonotype was detected only a few times. The V call is TRBV7-9, the J call TRBJ2-4, with a tentative D call TRBD2 (5 bases). The CDR3 has 14 amino acids. Looked up from germline, CDR1 is SEHNR and CDR2 is FQNEAQ (reference sequence). Trimming pared 5 bases from V and 0 bases from J, leaving 8 bases between. CDR3 amino acids: CASSPRGAKNIQYF. Written as DNA, the CDR3 is TGTGCCAGCAGCCCCCGGGGAGCCAAAAACATTCAGTACTTC.

The genes are TRBV7-4 and TRBJ2-5, with 7 bases fitting TRBD2. Germline CDR1 SGHVT, CDR2 SQSDAQ. The junction had 9 bases not matched to a gene; V was cut back by 5 bases and J by 3 bases. The CDR3 loop spans 15 amino acids. The CDR3 DNA reads TGTGCCAGCAGCCAGGGAGCGGGACTCGAAGAGACCCAGTACTTC. Its protein is CASSQGAGLEETQYF.

The chain links TRBV6-6 to TRBJ2-7; D is unclear. Deletions cut 5 bases from V and 4 bases from J, with 12 bases between. The CDR3 totals 13 residues. Germline CDR1 and CDR2: MNHNY and SVGAGI (reference sequence). The CDR3 protein is CASSDLGWYEQYF. CDR3 nucleotide sequence: TGTGCCAGCAGTGATCTTGGGTGGTACGAGCAGTACTTC.

This clonotype was picked up a small number of times. This chain uses TRBV2 with TRBJ2-3; 8 nucleotides agree with TRBD2. Germline V gene sequence: CDR1 SNHLY, CDR2 FYNNEI. The CDR3 covers 15 residues. Trimming cost V 6 bases and J 1 base; bases outside gene matches: 6. CDR3 nucleotide sequence: TGTGCCAGCAGCGATAGCGGGGCCCGCACAGATACGCAGTATTTT. As protein: CASSDSGARTDTQYF.